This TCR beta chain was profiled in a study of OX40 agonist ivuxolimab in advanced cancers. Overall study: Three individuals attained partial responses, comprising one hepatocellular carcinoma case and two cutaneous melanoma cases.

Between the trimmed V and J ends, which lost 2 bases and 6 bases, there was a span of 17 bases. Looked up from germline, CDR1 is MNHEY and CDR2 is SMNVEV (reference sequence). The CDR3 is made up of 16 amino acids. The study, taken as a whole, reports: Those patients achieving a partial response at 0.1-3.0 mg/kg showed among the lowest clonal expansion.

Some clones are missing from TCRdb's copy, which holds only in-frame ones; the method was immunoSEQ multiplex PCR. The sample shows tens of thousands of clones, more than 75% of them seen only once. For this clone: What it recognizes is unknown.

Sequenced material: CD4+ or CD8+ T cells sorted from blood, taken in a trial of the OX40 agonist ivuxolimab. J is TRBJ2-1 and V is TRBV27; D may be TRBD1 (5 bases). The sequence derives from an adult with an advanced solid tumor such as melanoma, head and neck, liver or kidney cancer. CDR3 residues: CASSLKDTQGPNEQFF. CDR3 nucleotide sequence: TGTGCCAGCAGTTTAAAGGACACCCAAGGTCCCAATGAGCAGTTCTTC.